This T cell receptor (beta chain) was retrieved from a study of T cell clonality in common variable immunodeficiency (dated by TCRdb to the mid-2010s). In this sample, this clone turned up many times. Its antigen target is currently unknown. Coverage ceases 3 residues before the CDR3 finishes, and the germline J gene fills in the end. CVID samples and control samples contributed equivalent amounts of genomic DNA as sequencing input. For every sample, a 60 bp segment covering the rearranged TCRbeta CDR3 region was amplified and then sequenced. TCRbeta amplification used the immunoSEQ assay, a bias-corrected multiplex PCR with high-throughput sequencing. The published analysis was carried out like this. Every unique nucleotide sequence was considered a clone and was annotated with V, D and J genes, copy number and frequency. Sequences were labeled productive if in frame, and non-productive if out of frame or containing stop codons. Clonality was calculated from Shannon's entropy as previously described. Mean CDR3 Kyte-Doolittle hydropathy was derived from the predicted amino acid sequences of productive clones. Using the R hclust function, scaled V gene usage was clustered hierarchically with Manhattan distance and complete linkage. To assess clone sharing by CDR3 amino acid sequence, 12 repertoires per group were resampled over 100 rounds. The repertoires were searched for 70 published EBV-specific and approximately 250 published CMV-specific TCRbeta sequences. After two CVID samples that produced fewer than 10,000 sequences were dropped from the analysis, a few dozen CVID repertoires remained. TCRdb took this table from immuneACCESS and kept in-frame rearrangements with V and J called. Such tables lack part of the clones; where checked against another copy, unresolved V genes explain under half of the gap, and the rest is unexplained. Clone size and V and J calls were adopted from that table, with D and trimming inferred from the DNA. In this sample, around 20,000 clones appear, none counted once only. About 2.1% of the sample belongs to the ten largest clones.

Study-wide conclusions, independent of this receptor: Fewer TCRbeta clones were shared among CVID subjects than among healthy controls (p < 0.0001). TCRbeta clonality was higher in CVID subjects than in healthy controls (t-test p = 0.018), and the increase was most characteristic of about a third of subjects. Fewer deletions and N-nucleotide insertions were reportedly observed in CVID TCRbeta sequences, and highly modified clones with 13 or more V deletions were reportedly absent from CVID TCRbeta sequences. Patient heterogeneity within the CVID cohort put limits on correlating repertoire features with clinical complications. Even though DNA input was the same, control samples had an average of about 80,000 unique sequences each, compared with roughly 30,000 in CVID samples. According to the authors, figuring out what caused the increased clonality in CVID would require sequencing the repertoires of T cell subpopulations.

The V end gives up 3 bases and the J end 2 bases, leaving 14 bases in the junction not matched to a gene. Inclusive of the bounding cysteine and phenylalanine, the CDR3 is 17 residues long. The DNA covers only part of the CDR3, 42 bases in frame from base 1. The germline V gene (reference sequence) provides CDR1 DFQATT and CDR2 SNEGSKA. Standard criteria were used to diagnose CVID, namely serum IgG, IgA and/or IgM reduced below the normal range together with specific antibody deficiency. A total of 40 to 45 subjects (roughly 15 female and 30 or so male; age range roughly 8 to 70 years, mean age around 37) were included in the CVID group. Predominantly Caucasian heritage was noted among both the CVID patients and the healthy controls. At the time of study participation, every CVID subject had been on replacement immunoglobulin therapy for one year or longer. At the time of blood collection, no CVID subject was ill or was being treated with immunomodulatory or immunosuppressive medication. Heparinized peripheral whole blood samples of about 5 to 8 ml were collected from each donor. Genomic DNA from adults with common variable immune deficiency (CVID) and from healthy adult controls was the source for sequencing TCRbeta CDR3 repertoires. Diluted blood was density-centrifuged over Hypaque 1077 or Ficoll-Paque to isolate peripheral blood mononuclear cells. Unsorted mononuclear cells served as the source of genomic DNA, which was extracted either by Qiagen column purification or by a centrifugation-based method.

The sample comprised peripheral blood mononuclear cells. The sequence is built from TRBV20-1 and TRBJ2-7, with 9 bases aligning to TRBD1. This TCR derives from a human donor with common variable immunodeficiency. The CDR3 protein sequence reads: CSARTTARDRDPYEQYF. The DNA read from the CDR3 is TGCAGTGCTAGGACGACTGCGCGGGACAGGGACCCCTACGAG.